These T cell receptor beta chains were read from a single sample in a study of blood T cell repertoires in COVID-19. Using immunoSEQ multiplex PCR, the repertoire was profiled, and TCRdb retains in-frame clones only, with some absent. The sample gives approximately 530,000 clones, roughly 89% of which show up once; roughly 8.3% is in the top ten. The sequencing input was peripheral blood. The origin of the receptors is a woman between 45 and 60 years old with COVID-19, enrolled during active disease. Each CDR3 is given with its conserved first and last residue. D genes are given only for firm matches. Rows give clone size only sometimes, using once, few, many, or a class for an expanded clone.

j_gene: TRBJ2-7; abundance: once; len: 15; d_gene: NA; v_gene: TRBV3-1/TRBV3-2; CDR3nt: TGTGCCAGCAGCCAACCTAGCGAGAGCTCCTACGAGCAGTACTTC; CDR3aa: CASSQPSESSYEQYF
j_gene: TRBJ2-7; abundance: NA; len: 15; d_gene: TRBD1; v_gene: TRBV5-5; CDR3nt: TGTGCCAGCAGCCGAATGACAGGGGTAGGAGAAGAGCAGTACTTC; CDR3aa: CASSRMTGVGEEQYF
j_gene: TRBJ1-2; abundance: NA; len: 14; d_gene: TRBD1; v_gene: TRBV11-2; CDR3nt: TGTGCCAGCAGCTCCAGGGGGAAGTGGAATGGCTACACCTTC; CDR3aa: CASSSRGKWNGYTF
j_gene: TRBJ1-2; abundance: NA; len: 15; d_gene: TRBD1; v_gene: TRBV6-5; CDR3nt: TGTGCCAGCAGTTACTCACCGACAGGGAACTATGGCTACACCTTC; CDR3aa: CASSYSPTGNYGYTF
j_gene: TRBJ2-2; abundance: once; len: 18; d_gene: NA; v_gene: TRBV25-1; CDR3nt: TGTGCCAGCAGTGAACCCCTAGGGGGTAGGGCGAACACCGGGGAGCTGTTTTTT; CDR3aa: CASSEPLGGRANTGELFF
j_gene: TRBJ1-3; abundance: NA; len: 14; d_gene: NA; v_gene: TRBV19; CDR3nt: TGTGCCAGTAGTCCGCAGGGAAATGGAAACACCATATATTTT; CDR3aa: CASSPQGNGNTIYF
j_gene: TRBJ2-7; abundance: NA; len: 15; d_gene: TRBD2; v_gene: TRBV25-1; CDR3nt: TGTGCCAGCAGTGAGACTAGCGGGGTGCACTACGAGCAGTACTTC; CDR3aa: CASSETSGVHYEQYF
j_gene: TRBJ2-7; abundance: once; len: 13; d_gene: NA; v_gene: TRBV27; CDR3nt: TGTGCCAGCAGTCCACAGGATTCCTACGAGCAGTACTTC; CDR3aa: CASSPQDSYEQYF
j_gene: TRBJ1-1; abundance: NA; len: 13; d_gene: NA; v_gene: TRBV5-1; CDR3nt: TGCGCCAGCAGCTTGAATGATCAGATTGAAGCTTTCTTT; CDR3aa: CASSLNDQIEAFF
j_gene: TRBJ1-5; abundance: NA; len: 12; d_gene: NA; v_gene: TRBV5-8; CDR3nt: TGTGCCACCTCCCCGTTCAATCAGCCCCAGCATTTT; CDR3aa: CATSPFNQPQHF
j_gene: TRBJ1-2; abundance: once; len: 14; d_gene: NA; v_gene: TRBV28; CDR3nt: TGTGCCAGCAGTTTAGGGCTGCGGACGGGAGGCTACACCTTC; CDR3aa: CASSLGLRTGGYTF
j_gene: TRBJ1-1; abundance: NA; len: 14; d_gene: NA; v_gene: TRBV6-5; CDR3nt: TGTGCCAGTCGGCGGGGGAGAGGGTACACTGAAGCTTTCTTT; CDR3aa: CASRRGRGYTEAFF
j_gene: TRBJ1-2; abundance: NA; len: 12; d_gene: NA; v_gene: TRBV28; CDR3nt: TGTGCCAGCAACTCGGGTAACTATGGCTACACCTTC; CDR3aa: CASNSGNYGYTF
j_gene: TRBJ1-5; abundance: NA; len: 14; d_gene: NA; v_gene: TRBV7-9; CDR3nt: TGTGCCAGCAGCCGGGGGGACCCCTCTCAGCCCCAGCATTTT; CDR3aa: CASSRGDPSQPQHF
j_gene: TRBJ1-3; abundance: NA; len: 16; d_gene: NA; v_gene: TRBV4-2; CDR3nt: TGTGCCAGCAGCCAAGTATTGGGCTCGCATGGAAACACCATATATTTT; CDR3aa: CASSQVLGSHGNTIYF
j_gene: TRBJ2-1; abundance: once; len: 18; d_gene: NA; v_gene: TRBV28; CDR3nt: TGTGCCAGCAGTTTACGGATCGTGAGGGCTATCAGATACAATGAGCAGTTCTTC; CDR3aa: CASSLRIVRAIRYNEQFF
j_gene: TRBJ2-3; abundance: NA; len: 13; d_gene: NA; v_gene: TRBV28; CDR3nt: TGTGCCAGCAGTTTATCGGGTGCAGATACGCAGTATTTT; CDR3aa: CASSLSGADTQYF
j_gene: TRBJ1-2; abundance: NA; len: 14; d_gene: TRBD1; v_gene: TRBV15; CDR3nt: TGTGCCACCAGCGCGACAGGGGGTTCTTATGGCTACACCTTC; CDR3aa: CATSATGGSYGYTF
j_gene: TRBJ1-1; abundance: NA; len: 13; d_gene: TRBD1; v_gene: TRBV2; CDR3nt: TGTGCCAGCAGTTTCGACAGGGGTAATGAAGCTTTCTTT; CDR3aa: CASSFDRGNEAFF
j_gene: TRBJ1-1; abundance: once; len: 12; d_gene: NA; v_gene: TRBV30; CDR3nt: TGTGCCTGGAGTAGGCAGGGAACTGAAGCTTTCTTT; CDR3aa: CAWSRQGTEAFF
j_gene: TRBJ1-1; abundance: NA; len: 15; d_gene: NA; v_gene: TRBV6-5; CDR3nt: TGTGCCAGCAGTTACTCGACTCCTGTGAACACTGAAGCTTTCTTT; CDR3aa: CASSYSTPVNTEAFF
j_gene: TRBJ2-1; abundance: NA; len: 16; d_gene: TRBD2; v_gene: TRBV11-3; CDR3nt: TGTGCCAGCAGCGGTCGAGCGGGGAGCCTCCACAATGAGCAGTTCTTC; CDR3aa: CASSGRAGSLHNEQFF
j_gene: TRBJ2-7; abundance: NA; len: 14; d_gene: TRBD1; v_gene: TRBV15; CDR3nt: TGTGCCACCAGCCCGACAGGGGAGCCCTACGAGCAGTACTTC; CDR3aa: CATSPTGEPYEQYF
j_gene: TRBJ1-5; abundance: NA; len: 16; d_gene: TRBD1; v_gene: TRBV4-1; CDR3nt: TGCGCCAGCAGCCAAGGCCCCAGACAGGGGAATCAGCCCCAGCATTTT; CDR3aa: CASSQGPRQGNQPQHF
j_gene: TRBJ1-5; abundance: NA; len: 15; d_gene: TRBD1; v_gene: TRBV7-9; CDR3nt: TGTGCCAGCAGCCGCGGGACAGCGAGCAATCAGCCCCAGCATTTT; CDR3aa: CASSRGTASNQPQHF